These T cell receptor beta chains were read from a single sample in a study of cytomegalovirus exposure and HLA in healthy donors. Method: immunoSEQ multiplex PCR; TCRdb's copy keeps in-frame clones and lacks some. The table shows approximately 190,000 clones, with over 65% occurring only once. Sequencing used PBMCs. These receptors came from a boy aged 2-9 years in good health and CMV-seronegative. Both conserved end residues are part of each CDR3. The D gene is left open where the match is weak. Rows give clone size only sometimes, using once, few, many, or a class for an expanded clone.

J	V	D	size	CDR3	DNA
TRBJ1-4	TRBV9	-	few	CASSVGEKEKLFF	TGTGCCAGCAGCGTAGGCGAGAAGGAAAAACTGTTTTTT
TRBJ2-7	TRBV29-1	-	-	CSASPQTDSYEQYF	TGCAGCGCCAGTCCTCAGACAGATTCCTACGAGCAGTACTTC
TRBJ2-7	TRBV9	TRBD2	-	CASSVGSGGEYEQYF	TGTGCCAGCAGCGTAGGGAGCGGGGGGGAGTACGAGCAGTACTTC
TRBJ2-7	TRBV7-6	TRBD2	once	CASSPWVPSGGHYEQYF	TGTGCCAGCAGCCCATGGGTCCCTAGCGGGGGGCACTACGAGCAGTACTTC
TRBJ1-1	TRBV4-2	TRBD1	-	CASSREYTGGSTEAFF	TGTGCCAGCAGCCGAGAATATACAGGGGGCAGCACTGAAGCTTTCTTT
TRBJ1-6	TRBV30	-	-	CAWSVLTSLHF	TGTGCCTGGAGTGTATTGACTTCTCTCCACTTT
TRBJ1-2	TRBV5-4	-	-	CASSLFRAYGYTF	TGTGCCAGCAGCTTGTTCAGGGCCTATGGCTACACCTTC
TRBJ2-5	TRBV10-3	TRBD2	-	CAISVAGEETQYF	TGTGCCATCAGTGTAGCGGGGGAAGAGACCCAGTACTTC
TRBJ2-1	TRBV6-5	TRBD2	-	CASTWTSGAGNEQFF	TGTGCCAGCACATGGACTAGCGGGGCTGGGAATGAGCAGTTCTTC
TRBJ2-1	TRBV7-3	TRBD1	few	CASSPPTGGDEQFF	TGTGCCAGCAGCCCACCGACAGGGGGCGATGAGCAGTTCTTC
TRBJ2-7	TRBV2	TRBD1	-	CASMYPGQGSYEQYF	TGTGCCAGCATGTATCCGGGACAGGGTTCCTACGAGCAGTACTTC
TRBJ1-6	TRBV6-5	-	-	CASSYWAGTNSPLHF	TGTGCCAGCAGTTACTGGGCAGGAACAAATTCACCCCTCCACTTT
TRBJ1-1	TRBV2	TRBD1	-	CASSVGTGGGEAFF	TGTGCCAGCAGTGTAGGGACAGGGGGAGGTGAAGCTTTCTTT
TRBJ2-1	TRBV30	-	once	CAWRETIEQFF	TGTGCCTGGAGGGAAACTATTGAGCAGTTCTTC
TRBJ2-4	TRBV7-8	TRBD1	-	CASSLVGGLKNIQYF	TGTGCCAGCAGCTTAGTAGGGGGCCTTAAAAACATTCAGTACTTC
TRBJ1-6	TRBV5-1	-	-	CASSLAGVEGSPLHF	TGCGCCAGCAGCCTGGCTGGGGTAGAGGGTTCACCCCTCCACTTT
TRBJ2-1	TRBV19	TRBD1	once	CASSIVGTGDNEQFF	TGTGCCAGTAGTATAGTTGGGACAGGGGACAATGAGCAGTTCTTC
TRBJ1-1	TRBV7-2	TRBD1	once	CASSLQGDTEAFF	TGTGCCAGCAGCTTGCAGGGGGACACTGAAGCTTTCTTT
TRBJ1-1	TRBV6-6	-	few	CASSYAGDTEAFF	TGTGCCAGCAGTTACGCGGGGGACACTGAAGCTTTCTTT
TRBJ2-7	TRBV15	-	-	CATSSGKVSGEQYF	TGTGCCACCAGCTCGGGGAAGGTCTCGGGGGAGCAGTACTTC
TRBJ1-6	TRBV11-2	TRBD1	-	CASSSANRGGYNSPLHF	TGTGCCAGCAGCTCGGCTAACAGGGGGGGATATAATTCACCCCTCCACTTT
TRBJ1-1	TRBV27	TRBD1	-	CASSPRQGGTEAFF	TGTGCCAGCAGTCCCCGACAGGGAGGCACTGAAGCTTTCTTT
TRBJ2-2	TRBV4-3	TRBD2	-	CASSQGVSGGAITGELFF	TGCGCCAGCAGCCAAGGGGTTAGCGGGGGGGCAATTACCGGGGAGCTGTTTTTT
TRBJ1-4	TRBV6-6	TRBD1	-	CASSYSGQTNEKLFF	TGTGCCAGCAGTTACTCGGGACAGACTAATGAAAAACTGTTTTTT
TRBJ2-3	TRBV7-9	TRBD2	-	CASSARGGSVTQYF	TGTGCCAGCAGCGCGCGGGGGGGTTCTGTTACGCAGTATTTT
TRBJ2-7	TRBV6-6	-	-	CASSYSWGEVSYEQYF	TGTGCCAGCAGTTACTCGTGGGGGGAAGTCTCCTACGAGCAGTACTTC
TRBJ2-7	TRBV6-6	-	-	CASSYPTGEQYF	TGTGCCAGCAGTTACCCTACGGGGGAGCAGTACTTC
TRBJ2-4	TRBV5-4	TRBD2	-	CASSWLAGGRAKNIQYF	TGTGCCAGCAGCTGGCTAGCGGGGGGGCGTGCCAAAAACATTCAGTACTTC
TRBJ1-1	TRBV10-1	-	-	CASTDAPGNTEAFF	TGCGCCAGCACCGACGCCCCGGGGAACACTGAAGCTTTCTTT
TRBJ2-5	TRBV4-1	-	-	CASSLGGHETQYF	TGCGCCAGCAGCCTCGGGGGGCACGAGACCCAGTACTTC
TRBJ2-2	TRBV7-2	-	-	CASSSGMLGANTGELFF	TGTGCCAGCAGCTCCGGTATGTTGGGGGCCAACACCGGGGAGCTGTTTTTT
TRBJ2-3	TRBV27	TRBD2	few	CASSSRTSGDSTDTQYF	TGTGCCAGCAGTTCGCGGACTAGCGGGGATAGCACAGATACGCAGTATTTT
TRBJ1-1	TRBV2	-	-	CASSDVLRNTEAFF	TGTGCCAGCAGTGATGTCTTGCGTAACACTGAAGCTTTCTTT
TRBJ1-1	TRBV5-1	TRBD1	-	CASSSGTANTEAFF	TGCGCCAGCAGCTCGGGGACAGCGAACACTGAAGCTTTCTTT
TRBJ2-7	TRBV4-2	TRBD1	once	CASSQLEPDRVAYEQYF	TGTGCCAGCAGCCAACTAGAACCGGACAGGGTCGCCTACGAGCAGTACTTC
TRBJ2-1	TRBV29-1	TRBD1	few	CSVDRGQWNEQFF	TGCAGCGTTGATAGGGGACAGTGGAATGAGCAGTTCTTC
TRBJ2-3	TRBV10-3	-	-	CAISGFEGTTDTQYF	TGTGCCATCAGTGGTTTCGAGGGCACCACAGATACGCAGTATTTT
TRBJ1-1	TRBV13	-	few	CASKGVGNTEAFF	TGTGCCAGCAAAGGGGTGGGGAACACTGAAGCTTTCTTT
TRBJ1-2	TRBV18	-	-	CASSTRRGVYGYTF	TGTGCCAGCTCAACCAGACGGGGGGTCTATGGCTACACCTTC
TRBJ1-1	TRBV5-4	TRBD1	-	CASSSGTGFTYTEAFF	TGTGCCAGCAGCTCCGGGACAGGGTTTACCTACACTGAAGCTTTCTTT
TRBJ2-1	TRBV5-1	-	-	CASSFYSGNEQFF	TGCGCCAGCAGTTTTTACAGCGGGAATGAGCAGTTCTTC
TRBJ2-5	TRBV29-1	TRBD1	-	CSVEADREETQYF	TGCAGCGTTGAGGCGGACAGGGAAGAGACCCAGTACTTC
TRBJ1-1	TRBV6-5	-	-	CASSYDFLAEAFF	TGTGCCAGCAGCTACGACTTCTTAGCTGAAGCTTTCTTT
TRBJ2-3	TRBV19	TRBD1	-	CATGDRGWTDTQYF	TGTGCCACAGGGGACAGGGGGTGGACAGATACGCAGTATTTT
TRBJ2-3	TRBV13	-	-	CASSLGSGASTDTQYF	TGTGCCAGCAGCTTAGGGTCGGGAGCTAGCACAGATACGCAGTATTTT
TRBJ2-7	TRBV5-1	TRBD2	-	CASSPRLAAFYEQYF	TGCGCCAGCAGCCCTCGACTAGCGGCTTTCTACGAGCAGTACTTC
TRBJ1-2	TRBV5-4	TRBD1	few	CASSLAGTAYYGYTF	TGTGCCAGCAGCTTAGCCGGGACAGCGTACTATGGCTACACCTTC
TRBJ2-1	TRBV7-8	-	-	CASSPNLRGAPAEQFF	TGTGCCAGCAGCCCCAACCTCCGGGGGGCCCCTGCAGAGCAGTTCTTC